Below, 25 T cell receptor beta chains from the same sample are listed, as sequenced in a study of blood T cell repertoires in COVID-19. TCRdb's table, derived via immunoSEQ multiplex PCR, lists solely in-frame clones and lacks some. The data contain about 300,000 clones, about 90% of them singletons. The sequencing input was PBMCs or T cells enriched from blood (not recorded which). Every receptor here comes from a woman between 50 and 59 years old who had been exposed to COVID-19.

On this clone itself: Other nucleotide sequences from this sample produce the same CDR3. This chain links TRBV4-2 with TRBJ2-7, with 9 bases identical to TRBD1. The CDR3 contains 14 residues. Germline V CDR1 and CDR2: LGHNA, YNFKEQ. V was clipped by 1 base and J by 3 bases; unmatched bases: 1. As DNA, the CDR3 is TGTGCCAGCAGCCAAGCGGGACAGGGCTACGAGCAGTACTTC. Its translation is CASSQAGQGYEQYF.

The chain couples TRBV20-1 to TRBJ1-2; tentative D call: TRBD1 (5 bases). The germline V gene has CDR1 DFQATT and CDR2 SNEGSKA (reference sequence). The CDR3 covers 11 residues. With 3 bases removed from V and 10 bases from J, the gap between germline ends came to 12 bases. The DNA for the CDR3 is TGCAGTGCTAGGGGGCAGGCCCCCTACACCTTC. This sequence encodes CSARGQAPYTF.

This clone was observed once. V and J are TRBV7-2 and TRBJ2-5; D is perhaps TRBD2 (6 bases). V was pared by 0 bases and J by 5 bases, with 13 bases between. The CDR3 has 15 residues. CDR1 SGHTA and CDR2 FQGNSA come from the germline V gene. CDR3 DNA: TGTGCCAGCAGCTTAGCGTCCCGGGGGACGGAGACCCAGTACTTC. It is translated as CASSLASRGTETQYF.

The genes are TRBV18 and TRBJ1-4, with a tentative D call TRBD1 (5 bases). In germline, CDR1 is KGHSH, CDR2 LQKENI. V was trimmed by 3 bases and J by 0 bases, leaving 11 bases between them. There are 16 residues in the CDR3. The CDR3 spells CASSPTAIATNEKLFF. The CDR3 DNA reads as TGTGCCAGCTCACCGACAGCGATCGCAACTAATGAAAAACTGTTTTTT.

This rearrangement joins TRBV9 to TRBJ2-7; weak D call: TRBD1 (5 bases). V gave up 0 bases and J gave up 3 bases, with 10 bases separating them. The CDR3 contains 14 residues. Per germline, CDR1 SGDLS and CDR2 YYNGEE. CDR3 protein: CASSVGMGLYEQYF. The CDR3 DNA reads as TGTGCCAGCAGCGTAGGTATGGGGCTCTACGAGCAGTACTTC.

In DNA, the CDR3 is TGTGCCAGCAGCCTCGCTAGCGTATCCTCCTACAATGAGCAGTTCTTC. Its protein is CASSLASVSSYNEQFF. The gene calls are TRBV27 and TRBJ2-1, with D possibly being TRBD2 (6 bases). The CDR3 length is 16 residues. Trimming took 6 bases from V and 0 from J, leaving 15 bases between them. Per the germline V gene, CDR1 is MNHEY and CDR2 is SMNVEV (reference sequence).

This clone showed up just a few times. The chain couples TRBV4-2 to TRBJ2-1; 10 bases match TRBD2. The germline V gene encodes CDR1 LGHNA and CDR2 YNFKEQ. Losses at the gene ends were 4 bases for V and 5 bases for J; bases not matched to a gene: 8. This CDR3 is built from 16 residues. The CDR3 here is CASSPLSGGAHNEQFF. Here the CDR3 DNA reads TGTGCCAGCAGCCCCTTGAGCGGGGGGGCCCACAATGAGCAGTTCTTC.

The chain combines TRBV7-2 with TRBJ2-7; tentative D call: TRBD2 (5 bases). V lost 2 bases and J lost 5, with 13 bases in between. CDR1 and CDR2 (germline): SGHTA, FQGNSA. The CDR3 has 14 residues. CDR3 sequence: CASSLTRASDEQYF. The DNA of the CDR3 is TGTGCCAGCAGCTTAACGAGGGCTAGTGACGAGCAGTACTTC.

The chain combines TRBV7-2 with TRBJ1-4; D gene ambiguous. Per the germline V gene, CDR1 is SGHTA and CDR2 is FQGNSA. Trimming cost V 3 bases and J 6 bases, with 14 bases left between them. The CDR3 extends over 15 amino acids. CDR3 bases: TGTGCCAGCAGCTTTGCCGGCGTGGGCCATGAAAAACTGTTTTTT. It yields the protein CASSFAGVGHEKLFF.

Only one count was recorded for this clone. The rearrangement joins TRBV10-1 to TRBJ2-7, with D perhaps matching TRBD1 (6 bases). The CDR3 sequence is 16 residues long. Trimming took off 7 bases at V and 1 base at J, with 20 bases between the two ends. The germline V gene has CDR1 WNHNN and CDR2 SYGVQD (reference sequence). CDR3 bases: TGCGCCAGCACCCTACAGCCCGGCAGGGGATCCTACGAGCAGTACTTC. Amino acids: CASTLQPGRGSYEQYF.

This rearrangement joins TRBV5-6 to TRBJ2-1; 9 bases are shared with TRBD2. Germline trimming cut 4 bases from V and 7 bases from J; bases unmatched to any gene: 15. The CDR3 totals 17 residues. Germline V gene lookup returns CDR1 SGHDT and CDR2 YYEEEE. The CDR3 DNA is TGTGCCAGCAGCAAAGACTCAGCGGGGGGTACCTTAAATGAGCAGTTCTTC. Translated, it gives CASSKDSAGGTLNEQFF.

J is TRBJ1-1 and V is TRBV5-4; weak D call: TRBD1 (6 bases). V lost 7 bases and J lost 1, with 14 bases in between. This CDR3 contains 14 residues. CDR1 and CDR2 from the germline V gene are SGHNT and YYREEE (reference sequence). CDR3 protein: CASGRDRTNTEAFF. The CDR3 coding sequence is TGTGCCAGCGGGAGAGACAGGACGAACACTGAAGCTTTCTTT. Complete variable domain (other parts from reference TRBV5-4 and TRBJ1-1): ETGVTQSPTHLIKTRGQQVTLRCSSQSGHNTVSWYQQALGQGPQFIFQYYREEENGRGNFPPRFSGLQFPNYSSELNVNALELDDSALYLCASGRDRTNTEAFFGQGTRLTVV.

In this sample, this clone turned up a few times. The chain combines TRBV27 with TRBJ2-7; D is unclear. CDR1 MNHEY and CDR2 SMNVEV come from the germline V gene (reference sequence). The V end was cut by 3 bases, the J end by 2 bases, with 17 bases between. The CDR3 spans 16 residues. CDR3 sequence reads: CASSFSMATRTYEQYF. Written as DNA, the CDR3 is TGTGCCAGCAGTTTTAGCATGGCGACCAGAACCTACGAGCAGTACTTC.

This clone was counted a few times. The chain combines TRBV4-1 with TRBJ2-5; TRBD1 agrees at 8 bases. The CDR3 contains 15 residues. CDR1 MGHRA and CDR2 YSYEKL come from the germline V gene. The V segment lost 3 bases and the J segment 4 bases; nucleotides outside the gene matches: 7. Here the CDR3 reads CASSQLTGVGETQYF. CDR3 DNA: TGCGCCAGCAGCCAGCTGACAGGGGTGGGAGAGACCCAGTACTTC.

The chain employs TRBV5-4 and TRBJ2-5, with a tentative D call TRBD1 (7 bases). The CDR3 is 14 residues long. Germline V gene sequence: CDR1 SGHNT, CDR2 YYREEE (reference sequence). Trimming cost V 2 bases and J 5 bases, with 13 bases left between them. This chain's CDR3 is CASSLKQGGETQYF. The CDR3 DNA is TGTGCCAGCAGCTTAAAGCAGGGGGGTGAGACCCAGTACTTC.

The chain uses TRBV9 and TRBJ2-3, with TRBD1 identical over 8 bases. V gave up 2 bases and J gave up 5 bases; unmatched junction bases: 10. Germline values: CDR1 SGDLS, CDR2 YYNGEE. The CDR3 is 16 amino acids. The CDR3 loop is CASSVLGQGAKDTQYF. The CDR3 DNA reads as TGTGCCAGCAGCGTCCTAGGACAGGGCGCGAAAGATACGCAGTATTTT.

This clone was recorded once. The V gene is TRBV5-1, the J gene TRBJ1-1; tentatively, D is TRBD1 (6 bases). The CDR3 length is 16 residues. Trimming cost V 0 bases and J 0 bases, with 12 bases left between them. Germline CDR1 SGHRS, CDR2 YFSETQ. CDR3 sequence (DNA): TGCGCCAGCAGCTTGGTAACAGGGCCGATGAACACTGAAGCTTTCTTT. Its translation: CASSLVTGPMNTEAFF.

This chain links TRBV5-1 with TRBJ1-3, with 9 bases identical to TRBD1. The CDR3 covers 16 residues. Germline V gives CDR1 SGHRS, CDR2 YFSETQ. Unmatched junction bases numbered 1, after V lost 0 bases and J lost 0 bases. The chain's CDR3 is CASSLEGQGSGNTIYF. DNA for the CDR3: TGCGCCAGCAGCTTGGAGGGACAGGGCTCTGGAAACACCATATATTTT.

This rearrangement joins TRBV6-5 to TRBJ2-7, with D perhaps matching TRBD1 (6 bases). The V end was cut by 0 bases, the J end by 2 bases, with 11 bases between. The V gene's germline CDR1 is MNHEY and CDR2 SVGAGI. The CDR3 extends over 15 amino acids. The CDR3 DNA reads as TGTGCCAGCAGTTACTCGCGGCAGGGGCCCTACGAGCAGTACTTC. Protein sequence: CASSYSRQGPYEQYF.

The J gene is TRBJ2-3, the V gene TRBV9, with 8 positions matching TRBD2. Trimming at V came to 3 bases and at J to 3 bases, leaving 3 bases not matched to a gene. The germline V gene has CDR1 SGDLS and CDR2 YYNGEE. CDR3 size: 14 residues. The CDR3 reads CASSEGLVTDTQYF. The CDR3 region has the DNA TGTGCCAGCAGCGAGGGACTAGTAACAGATACGCAGTATTTT.

The V gene is TRBV3-1 (or the pseudogene TRBV3-2), the J gene TRBJ2-7, with D possibly TRBD2 on 5 matching bases. V lost 1 base, J lost 11 bases, and 12 bases lay in between. The V gene's germline CDR1 is LGHDT and CDR2 YNNKEL (reference sequence). The CDR3 runs to 12 residues. CDR3 sequence (DNA): TGTGCCAGCAGCCAAGGAACGGTCGGGAAGTACTTC. It translates to CASSQGTVGKYF.

The V and J genes are TRBV28 and TRBJ1-2, with 9 positions matching TRBD1. The CDR3 is 12 amino acids. Unmatched junction bases numbered 4, after V lost 5 bases and J lost 9 bases. CDR1 and CDR2 (germline): MDHEN, SYDVKM. The CDR3: CASSGQGLRYTF. The CDR3, as DNA: TGTGCCAGCAGTGGACAGGGGTTACGCTACACCTTC.

The chain carries TRBV4-1 and TRBJ1-5; D call uncertain. The germline V gene has CDR1 MGHRA and CDR2 YSYEKL. The germline V and J ends were trimmed by 6 bases and 1 base, with 10 bases remaining between them. The CDR3 spans 14 residues. The CDR3 here is CASRHPGSNQPQHF. The DNA of the CDR3 is TGCGCCAGCAGGCACCCAGGCAGCAATCAGCCCCAGCATTTT.

This clone was detected once. The gene calls are TRBV29-1 and TRBJ2-5; 7 bases are shared with TRBD1. The CDR3 spans 13 residues. Looked up from germline, CDR1 is SQVTM and CDR2 is ANQGSEA. V shed 5 bases and J 5 bases; nucleotides not matched to a gene: 8. The CDR3 here is CSVIRGLGETQYF. Written as DNA, the CDR3 is TGCAGCGTTATCAGGGGGTTAGGGGAGACCCAGTACTTC.

This chain joins TRBV10-3 and TRBJ2-5; 9 nucleotides align to TRBD1. Losses at the gene ends were 7 bases for V and 7 bases for J; bases not matched to a gene: 13. Germline V lookup: CDR1 ENHRY, CDR2 SYGVKD. The CDR3 is 15 amino acids. The CDR3 reads CAINPGQGTPGTQYF. CDR3 nucleotide sequence: TGTGCCATCAATCCCGGACAGGGGACTCCGGGGACCCAGTACTTC.